This T cell receptor (beta chain) was sequenced during a study of cytomegalovirus exposure and HLA in healthy donors. Study findings and constraints: The finding came from a later analysis; first-cohort TCR clusters tended to co-occur in the 120 or so validation repertoires. A list of about 160 TCR beta chains associated with cytomegalovirus was given.

V trimming: 2 bases; J trimming: 2 bases; junction bases outside the gene matches: 9. CDR1 is SGHDN, CDR2 FVKESK, per germline. The CDR3 extends over 16 amino acids. The method was immunoSEQ multiplex PCR; TCRdb's version includes in-frame clones alone and lacks a portion of them. The profile shows fewer than 100,000 clones, approximately 93% of them singletons. It was the roughly 130-subject validation cohort, separate from the approximately 700-subject first cohort, to which the donors belonged. On this clone itself: Its specificity is not known.

V gene TRBV14 combines with J gene TRBJ2-7, with 7 bases lining up with TRBD1. This receptor was taken from a woman aged 18 to 35 in good health and CMV-seronegative. Specimen: PBMCs. CDR3 loop: CASSQRPGQLPYEQYF. CDR3 coding DNA: TGTGCCAGCAGCCAAAGGCCGGGACAGCTTCCCTACGAGCAGTACTTC.